This paragraph reports one T cell receptor beta chain. Data came from immunoSEQ multiplex PCR; TCRdb stores just in-frame clones and leaves some out. The table shows about 34,000 clones, with more than 70% occurring only once. This entry is derived from a study of PD-1 blockade in mismatch repair-deficient tumors. Across the study: Enrolled about 2013-2016, patients had progressing, pretreated mismatch repair-deficient cancers of about a dozen types.

From germline, CDR1 is MDHEN and CDR2 SYDVKM. The V segment lost 6 bases and the J segment 3 bases; nucleotides outside the gene matches: 4. The CDR3 consists of 14 residues. This TCR was recovered from an adult with mismatch repair-deficient cancer. The sample consisted of PBMCs, taken less than 7 weeks after starting pembrolizumab. The chain employs TRBV28 and TRBJ1-5, with TRBD1 matching over 8 bases. The DNA of the CDR3 is TGTGCCAGCAGGGACAGGGCGTACAATCAGCCCCAGCATTTT. Encoded protein: CASRDRAYNQPQHF.